One sample yielded the 5 T cell receptor beta chains listed below, sequenced in a study of T cells in Graves' hyperthyroidism and ophthalmopathy. What was amplified from RNA transcripts were TCR beta CDR3 regions. The TCR CDR3 was amplified in a first-round RT-PCR using the HTBI primer set. TCRdb reprocessed the multiplex PCR reads via MiXCR and lists one record per CDR3 protein. Here the sample spans 480,000 or so distinct CDR3 sequences, roughly 14% being singletons. Material: blood. The receptors here all came from a woman under 30 with Graves' hyperthyroidism.

The table lists this clonotype with many counts. The chain is built from TRBV2 and TRBJ2-1; TRBD2 aligns across 7 bases. Germline values: CDR1 SNHLY, CDR2 FYNNEI. CDR3 length: 14 residues. Trimming removed 7 bases from V and 11 bases from J; junction bases left unmatched: 14. CDR3 sequence reads: CASNPRSWEGKQFF. The CDR3 nucleotides are TGTGCCAGCAACCCGAGGAGCTGGGAGGGTAAGCAGTTCTTC.

This clonotype showed up many times. V usage is TRBV28 and J usage is TRBJ2-3; D possibly corresponds to TRBD2 (6 bases). V lost 8 bases and J 0 bases, leaving 12 bases between the germline ends. This CDR3 has 14 residues. Germline V gives CDR1 MDHEN, CDR2 SYDVKM. This chain's CDR3 is CASSREISTDTQYF. Here the CDR3 DNA reads TGTGCCAGCTCACGGGAGATCAGCACAGATACGCAGTATTTT. Supplemented by reference TRBV28 and TRBJ2-3, the full variable domain reads DVKVTQSSRYLVKRTGEKVFLECVQDMDHENMFWYRQDPGLGLRLIYFSYDVKMKEKGDIPEGYSVSREKKERFSLILESASTNQTSMYLCASSREISTDTQYFGPGTRLTVL.

There are many counts of this clonotype. This chain joins TRBV16 and TRBJ1-1; 10 bases fit TRBD1. The CDR3 totals 15 residues. CDR1 is KGHSY and CDR2 is FQNENV in the germline V gene. Trimming took 3 bases from V and 1 from J; bases not matched to a gene: 2. CDR3 residues: CASSHRQGANTEAFF. The CDR3 bases are TGTGCCAGCAGCCACCGACAGGGGGCGAACACTGAAGCTTTCTTT.

This clonotype was seen a handful of times. This sequence joins TRBV7-9 and TRBJ2-1; TRBD2 matches at 9 bases. Germline V lookup: CDR1 SEHNR, CDR2 FQNEAQ (reference sequence). After removal of 5 bases from V and 1 base from J, the junction contained 9 bases not matched to a gene. This CDR3 is 17 amino acids long. Here the CDR3 reads CASSPKAGGGSYNEQFF. In DNA form, the CDR3 reads TGTGCCAGCAGCCCTAAAGCGGGAGGTGGGTCCTACAATGAGCAGTTCTTC.

This rearrangement joins TRBV13 to TRBJ2-1; D is ambiguous. Trimming stripped 5 bases from V and 0 bases from J, with 17 bases between. The CDR3 has 17 amino acids. Germline V gene sequence: CDR1 PRHDT, CDR2 FYEKMQ (reference sequence). CDR3 protein: CASSVVGRSASYNEQFF. The CDR3 bases are TGTGCCAGCAGCGTAGTTGGGCGAAGTGCCTCCTACAATGAGCAGTTCTTC.